These 2 T cell receptor beta chains were all obtained from the same sample, sequenced in a study of blood T cell repertoires in COVID-19. Measured with immunoSEQ multiplex PCR; TCRdb has only the in-frame clones, and not every one. The profile shows 320,000 or so clones, roughly 85% of them singletons. Material: PBMCs or T cells enriched from blood (not recorded which). The receptors here all came from a woman aged 25 to 45 who had been exposed to COVID-19.

The chain has TRBV9 and TRBJ2-7, with TRBD2 identical over 9 bases. The CDR3 covers 16 residues. CDR1 SGDLS and CDR2 YYNGEE come from the germline V gene. Trimming removed 3 bases from V and 4 bases from J; junction bases left unmatched: 11. The CDR3 loop is CASSGGSSGALYEQYF. The CDR3, as DNA: TGTGCCAGCAGCGGGGGTTCTAGCGGGGCTTTGTACGAGCAGTACTTC.

V gene TRBV27 combines with J gene TRBJ2-7; 8 bases align to TRBD1. Unmatched junction bases numbered 3, after V lost 6 bases and J lost 2 bases. This CDR3 contains 13 residues. From germline, CDR1 is MNHEY and CDR2 SMNVEV (reference sequence). The CDR3 region has the DNA TGTGCCAGCAGGACAGGGGCCACCTACGAGCAGTACTTC. As protein: CASRTGATYEQYF.